These 20 T cell receptor beta chains share one sample of origin, sequenced in a study of T cells in Graves' hyperthyroidism and ophthalmopathy. The TCR beta CDR3 regions underwent amplification using RNA transcripts as the source. The HTBI primer set served for first-round RT-PCR of the TCR CDR3. TCRdb redid the calling of the multiplex PCR reads with MiXCR, one entry per CDR3 protein. The repertoire holds under 350,000 distinct CDR3 sequences, about 25% seen once, with around 30% in the top ten. The sequenced material came from blood. Every receptor here comes from a man aged 40-49 years with Graves' hyperthyroidism that later progressed to Graves' ophthalmopathy.

Many counts were recorded for this clonotype. The chain uses TRBV13 and TRBJ2-2; 16 nucleotides agree with TRBD2. After removal of 4 bases from V and 4 bases from J, the junction contained 12 bases not matched to a gene. The CDR3 totals 20 residues. Germline-derived CDR1 and CDR2 are PRHDT and FYEKMQ (reference sequence). The CDR3, as DNA: TGTGCCAGCAGCTATGCCGGGACTAGCGGGAGGGCGACGGTCACCGGGGAGCTGTTTTTT. The encoded protein is CASSYAGTSGRATVTGELFF.

This clonotype was observed at least ten times. The chain combines TRBV20-1 with TRBJ1-5; maybe TRBD1 (5 bases). Germline assignment: CDR1 DFQATT and CDR2 SNEGSKA (reference sequence). This CDR3 has 16 residues. V was clipped by 2 bases and J by 9 bases, with 23 bases between them. Written as DNA, the CDR3 is TGCAGTGCTAGACCTATACCCGGGACTGTTGGAGGGCCCCAGCATTTT. This gives the protein CSARPIPGTVGGPQHF.

This clonotype was seen ten or more times. The V and J genes are TRBV20-1 and TRBJ1-5; the match to TRBD1 covers 7 bases. CDR3 length equals 13 residues. CDR1 is DFQATT, CDR2 SNEGSKA, per germline (reference sequence). J gave up 3 bases and V 6 bases, and 5 bases lay outside the gene matches. The CDR3 is CSARQGNNQPQHF. In DNA form, the CDR3 reads TGCAGTGCAAGACAGGGTAACAATCAGCCCCAGCATTTT.

This clonotype was detected many times. The chain links TRBV29-1 to TRBJ2-3; D is possibly TRBD1 (5 bases). CDR1 and CDR2 (germline): SQVTM, ANQGSEA. CDR3 size: 14 residues. Trimming took off 1 base at V and 2 bases at J, with 10 bases between the two ends. DNA for the CDR3: TGCAGCGTTGAAGGGCAGGGATCCACAGATACGCAGTATTTT. Translated: CSVEGQGSTDTQYF.

In this sample, this clonotype turned up many times. V gene TRBV6-1 combines with J gene TRBJ2-7; TRBD2 agrees at 7 bases. With V trimmed by 4 bases and J by 2 bases, 11 bases remained unmatched. The CDR3 has 16 amino acids. Germline V gene lookup returns CDR1 MNHNS and CDR2 SASEGT. The CDR3 reads CASSVGLGLAAYEQYF. The CDR3 nucleotides read TGTGCCAGCAGTGTAGGATTGGGGCTAGCGGCCTACGAGCAGTACTTC.

The chain links TRBV10-3 to TRBJ1-1; D gene ambiguous. CDR3 length: 14 amino acids. Germline loops: CDR1 ENHRY, CDR2 SYGVKD. The V end lost 5 bases, the J end lost 1 base, and 11 bases lay between the germline ends. CDR3: CAISISEENTEAFF. DNA of the CDR3: TGTGCCATCAGTATATCCGAGGAGAACACTGAAGCTTTCTTT.

The chain is built from TRBV6-2 or TRBV6-3 and TRBJ2-7, with TRBD2 as a possible D gene (5 bases). The CDR3 runs to 11 residues. Germline loops: CDR1 MNHEY, CDR2 SVGEGT. Trimming stripped 4 bases from V and 9 bases from J, with 10 bases between. Here the CDR3 reads CASSSAGGQYF. The CDR3 nucleotides read TGTGCCAGCAGTTCCGCGGGTGGGCAGTACTTC.

This clonotype showed up many times. The chain is built from TRBV2 and TRBJ2-2; D gene unclear. The CDR3 runs to 14 residues. Germline CDR1 and CDR2: SNHLY and FYNNEI. Trimming cost V 5 bases and J 2 bases, with 9 bases left between them. The CDR3 sequence is CASSWLRNTGELFF. Here the CDR3 DNA reads TGTGCCAGCAGTTGGCTCAGAAACACCGGGGAGCTGTTTTTT.

This clonotype was recorded many times. V usage is TRBV5-1 and J usage is TRBJ1-2; D unresolved. In germline, CDR1 is SGHRS, CDR2 YFSETQ. The germline V and J ends were trimmed by 7 bases and 4 bases, with 14 bases remaining between them. This CDR3 region has 13 residues. The CDR3 region is CASGNLLGYGYTF. For the CDR3, the DNA is TGCGCCAGCGGTAACCTACTGGGCTATGGCTACACCTTC.

This clonotype was observed many times. This chain links TRBV10-1 with TRBJ2-2; possibly TRBD1 for D (6 bases). This CDR3 comprises 14 residues. The V gene's germline CDR1 is WNHNN and CDR2 SYGVQD (reference sequence). V lost 3 bases and J 3 bases, leaving 8 bases between the germline ends. CDR3 nucleotides: TGCGCCAGCAGTGATAACAGGGACACCGGGGAGCTGTTTTTT. The encoded protein is CASSDNRDTGELFF.

In this sample, this clonotype turned up many times. The rearrangement links TRBV7-2 to TRBJ2-7, with D unresolved. V lost 1 base, J lost 7 bases, and 11 bases lay in between. The CDR3 has 13 residues. Germline V CDR1 and CDR2: SGHTA, FQGNSA. CDR3 sequence reads: CASSLGHFREQYF. The DNA for the CDR3 is TGTGCCAGCAGCTTAGGACACTTTAGGGAGCAGTACTTC.

This clonotype was recorded at least ten times. The chain couples TRBV19 to TRBJ2-5; D may correspond to TRBD1 or TRBD2 (7 bases each). Trimming left V 4 bases short and J 5 bases short, with 17 bases between. The V gene's germline CDR1 is LNHDA and CDR2 SQIVND (reference sequence). The CDR3 is made up of 15 amino acids. CDR3 bases: TGTGCCAGTAGTACTACCGGGACAGCGGGGGAGACCCAGTACTTC. It is translated as CASSTTGTAGETQYF.

This chain uses TRBV6-5 with TRBJ2-7; tentative D call: TRBD1 (6 bases). Trimming left V 0 bases short and J 3 bases short, with 18 bases between. This CDR3 spans 17 amino acids. Germline V gene sequence: CDR1 MNHEY, CDR2 SVGAGI. This chain's CDR3 is CASSYSPFRTESYEQYF. Written as DNA, the CDR3 is TGTGCCAGCAGTTACTCGCCTTTCCGGACAGAGAGCTACGAGCAGTACTTC.

This clonotype was detected many times. This sequence may be a read error, since a much larger clone differs from it by one base. This chain links TRBV10-2 with TRBJ2-7; 8 bases match TRBD2. Looked up from germline, CDR1 is WSHSY and CDR2 is SAAADI. The CDR3 runs 14 residues. V dropped 3 bases and J dropped 5; count of bases not matched to a gene: 6. The CDR3 sequence is CASSDPGLAHEQYF. DNA for the CDR3: TGCGCCAGCAGTGACCCCGGACTAGCCCACGAGCAGTACTTC.

In this sample, this clonotype turned up many times. The rearrangement uses TRBV18 and TRBJ2-7; no definite D call. Between the trimmed V and J ends, which lost 3 bases and 3 bases, there was a span of 15 bases. Germline V gene data show CDR1 as KGHSH and CDR2 as LQKENI. This CDR3 contains 15 residues. The CDR3 protein is CASSPQDRTLYEQYF. The CDR3 coding sequence is TGTGCCAGCTCACCCCAGGACCGAACCCTCTACGAGCAGTACTTC. The full variable domain, with the rest looked up from reference TRBV18 and TRBJ2-7, is NAGVMQNPRHLVRRRGQEARLRCSPMKGHSHVYWYRQLPEEGLKFMVYLQKENIIDESGMPKERFSAEFPKEGPSILRIQQVVRGDSAAYFCASSPQDRTLYEQYFGPGTRLTVT.

In its sample, this clonotype was seen a few times. This chain links TRBV3-1 with TRBJ2-5; D possibly corresponds to TRBD2 (5 bases). Germline assignment: CDR1 LGHDT and CDR2 YNNKEL (reference sequence). V lost 3 bases and J 1 base, leaving 6 bases between the germline ends. This CDR3 spans 13 amino acids. CDR3 nucleotide sequence: TGTGCCAGCAGCCACAGCGGCCAAGAGACCCAGTACTTC. Its translation: CASSHSGQETQYF.

Ten or more counts support this clonotype. The chain recombines TRBV2 with TRBJ1-1, with 7 bases aligning to TRBD1. The junction had 4 bases not matched to a gene; V was cut back by 2 bases and J by 4 bases. Germline loops: CDR1 SNHLY, CDR2 FYNNEI. The CDR3 contains 14 residues. The DNA of the CDR3 is TGTGCCAGCAGTGAAAACAGGGGTAGCACTGAAGCTTTCTTT. Translated: CASSENRGSTEAFF.

This clonotype was seen ten or more times. Here the CDR3 DNA reads TGTGCCAGCAGCTCTTGGGGAGGGACCCAGTACTTC. Its translation is CASSSWGGTQYF. The chain has TRBV7-3 and TRBJ2-5, with D possibly being TRBD2 (6 bases). CDR1 and CDR2 from the germline V gene are SGHTA and FQGTGA. The CDR3 is 12 amino acids. V was shortened by 4 bases and J by 7 bases, with 10 bases between the two germline ends. Using reference TRBV7-3 and TRBJ2-5 for the parts outside the CDR3, the full variable domain is GAGVSQTPSNKVTEKGKYVELRCDPISGHTALYWYRQSLGQGPEFLIYFQGTGAADDSGLPNDRFFAVRPEGSVSTLKIQRTERGDSAVYLCASSSWGGTQYFGPGTRLLVL.

There are many counts of this clonotype. The chain couples TRBV30 to TRBJ2-6, with 7 positions matching TRBD1. Germline values: CDR1 GTSNPN, CDR2 SVGIG (reference sequence). This CDR3 region has 17 residues. Trimming cost V 5 bases and J 5 bases; bases outside gene matches: 15. This CDR3 reads CAWGEWDRRKWANVLTF. The DNA of the CDR3 is TGTGCCTGGGGAGAATGGGACAGAAGAAAATGGGCCAACGTCCTGACTTTC. The full variable domain, its missing parts supplied by reference TRBV30 and TRBJ2-6, is SQTIHQWPATLVQPVGSPLSLECTVEGTSNPNLYWYRQAAGRGLQLLFYSVGIGQISSEVPQNLSASRPQDRQFILSSKKLLLSDSGFYLCAWGEWDRRKWANVLTFGAGSRLTVL.

This clonotype has a handful of counts. The V call is TRBV11-3, the J call TRBJ2-4; no reliable D call. The CDR3 contains 15 residues. Looked up from germline, CDR1 is SGHNT and CDR2 is YENEEA. V was trimmed by 2 bases and J by 3 bases, leaving 11 bases between them. CDR3 sequence (DNA): TGTGCCAGCAGCTTATCACACCCAGACAAAAACATTCAGTACTTC. Translation gives CASSLSHPDKNIQYF.